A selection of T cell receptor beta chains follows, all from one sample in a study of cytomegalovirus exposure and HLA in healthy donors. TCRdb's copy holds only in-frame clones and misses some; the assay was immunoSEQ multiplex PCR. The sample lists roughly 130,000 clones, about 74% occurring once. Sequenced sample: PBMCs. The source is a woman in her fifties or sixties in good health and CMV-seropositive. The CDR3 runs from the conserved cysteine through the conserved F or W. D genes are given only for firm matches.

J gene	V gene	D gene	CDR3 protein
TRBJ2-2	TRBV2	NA	CASSQGGRVTGELFF
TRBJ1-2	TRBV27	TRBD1	CASSFRDSLGGYTF
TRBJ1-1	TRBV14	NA	CASSQIAGAPTEAFF
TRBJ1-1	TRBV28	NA	CASSIMDRTTEAFF
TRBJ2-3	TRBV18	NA	CASSPRTGDSQGGVQYF
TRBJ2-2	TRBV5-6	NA	CASSLGHTNTGELFF
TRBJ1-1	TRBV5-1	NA	CASSLGQGSEAFF
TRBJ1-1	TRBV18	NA	CASSPVVGLGTEAFF
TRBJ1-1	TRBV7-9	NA	CASSIRDNSNTEAFF
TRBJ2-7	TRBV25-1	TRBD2	CASSPGGLHEQYF
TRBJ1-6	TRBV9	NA	CASSVEVEGSPLHF
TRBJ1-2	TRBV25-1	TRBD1	CASSVPGTDLYGYTF
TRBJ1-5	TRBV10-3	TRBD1	CATTGQLNQPQHF
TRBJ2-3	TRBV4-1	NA	CASSQVSRFTDTQYF
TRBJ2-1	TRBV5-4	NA	CASSLGTSPAHNEQFF
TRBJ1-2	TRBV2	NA	CASSPRPQGREGYTF
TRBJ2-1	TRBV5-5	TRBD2	CASSFGGVYNEQFF
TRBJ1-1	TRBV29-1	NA	CSVRTKNTEAFF
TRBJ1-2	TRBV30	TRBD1	CAWTLRQGGEDGYTF
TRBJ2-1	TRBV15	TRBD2	CATSRRGGRGNEQFF
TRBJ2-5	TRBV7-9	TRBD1	CASSLDRGETQYF
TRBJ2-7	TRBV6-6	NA	CASRQAGSPYEQYF
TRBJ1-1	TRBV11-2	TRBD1	CASSFARGKAEAFF
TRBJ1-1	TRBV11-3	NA	CASSSYRAPGEAFF
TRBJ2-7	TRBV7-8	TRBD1	CASSATRDRGYEQYF
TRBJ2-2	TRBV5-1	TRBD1	CASSLVTGTGQLFF
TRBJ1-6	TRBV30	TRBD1	CAWTQGTGHSPLHF
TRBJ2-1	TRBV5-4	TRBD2	CASSRGGDYNEQFF